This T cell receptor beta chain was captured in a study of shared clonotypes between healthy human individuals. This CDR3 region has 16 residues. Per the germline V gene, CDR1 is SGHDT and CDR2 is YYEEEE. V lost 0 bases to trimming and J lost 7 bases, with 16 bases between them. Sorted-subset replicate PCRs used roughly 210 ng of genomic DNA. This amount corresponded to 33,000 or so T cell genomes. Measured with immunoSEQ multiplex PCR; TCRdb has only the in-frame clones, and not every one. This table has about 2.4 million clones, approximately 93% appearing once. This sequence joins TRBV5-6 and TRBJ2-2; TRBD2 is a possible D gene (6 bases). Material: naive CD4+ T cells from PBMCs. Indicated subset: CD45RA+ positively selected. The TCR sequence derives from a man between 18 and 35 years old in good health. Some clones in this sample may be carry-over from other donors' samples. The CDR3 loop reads CASSLAEYGSGGELFF. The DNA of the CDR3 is TGTGCCAGCAGCTTGGCCGAATACGGGAGTGGCGGGGAGCTGTTTTTT.